This passage covers 8 T cell receptor beta chains from one sample sequenced in a study of T cell repertoires in cytomegalovirus infection. TCRdb passed the reads through MiXCR, listing each CDR3 protein once. This sample has approximately 910,000 distinct CDR3 sequences, with around 32% found just once. These receptors have no identified antigens. The sample here was cultured CD8+ T cells from PBMCs, taken from culture after CMV antigen stimulation. The receptors were gathered from a human donor in good health (CMV status not recorded). Some clones in this sample may be carry-over from other donors' samples.

The CDR3 DNA reads as TGCGCCAGCAGCCCTACGAACCAGAGGGGAGCGGGCGGGGAGCTGTTTTTT. Translating it yields CASSPTNQRGAGGELFF. V usage is TRBV4-1 and J usage is TRBJ2-2, with a possible D match to TRBD2 (6 bases). Trimming cost V 4 bases and J 7 bases, with 22 bases left between them. This CDR3 is 17 amino acids long. Germline CDR1 and CDR2: MGHRA and YSYEKL.

In its sample, this clonotype was seen a few times. The rearrangement joins TRBV6-5 to TRBJ2-3, with D possibly matching TRBD2 (6 bases). The V end lost 0 bases, the J end lost 0 bases, and 13 bases lay between the germline ends. Germline V lookup: CDR1 MNHEY, CDR2 SVGAGI. The CDR3 is 17 amino acids. CDR3 coding DNA: TGTGCCAGCAGTTACTCGGCCGGAGGGCTCAGCACAGATACGCAGTATTTT. This codes for CASSYSAGGLSTDTQYF.

The chain employs TRBV20-1 and TRBJ2-2; perhaps TRBD2 as D (5 bases). Between the trimmed V and J ends, which lost 5 bases and 3 bases, there was a span of 13 bases. This CDR3 contains 14 residues. In germline, CDR1 is DFQATT, CDR2 SNEGSKA (reference sequence). CDR3 coding DNA: TGCAGTGCTTCTAGGCTCGGGGACACCGGGGAGCTGTTTTTT. Its protein product is CSASRLGDTGELFF.

The rearrangement uses TRBV29-1 and TRBJ2-1; unclear D gene. Germline CDR1 is SQVTM and CDR2 is ANQGSEA. This CDR3 comprises 13 residues. V was clipped by 5 bases and J by 2 bases, with 10 bases between them. Written as DNA, the CDR3 is TGCAGCGTTCTGGGGATGCCCTACAATGAGCAGTTCTTC. This sequence encodes CSVLGMPYNEQFF.

This clonotype was observed a few times. This chain uses TRBV7-2 with TRBJ2-1; no reliable D call. Germline V gene lookup returns CDR1 SGHTA and CDR2 FQGNSA. V lost 8 bases and J lost 2, with 7 bases in between. The CDR3 has 12 residues. CDR3 DNA sequence: TGTGCCAGCCAGGTGGCCTACAATGAGCAGTTCTTC. It is translated as CASQVAYNEQFF.

The rearrangement links TRBV28 to TRBJ2-3; the match to TRBD2 covers 10 bases. CDR3 length: 16 amino acids. Trimming removed 6 bases from V and 5 bases from J; junction bases left unmatched: 11. The germline gives CDR1 MDHEN, CDR2 SYDVKM. CDR3 DNA sequence: TGTGCCAGCAGGGGGACTGGACTAGCGGAAGGAGATACGCAGTATTTT. Protein: CASRGTGLAEGDTQYF.

The genes are TRBV28 and TRBJ1-1; D is unclear. The germline V and J ends were trimmed by 6 bases and 4 bases, with 15 bases remaining between them. Germline values: CDR1 MDHEN, CDR2 SYDVKM. This CDR3 comprises 14 residues. CDR3 nucleotides: TGTGCCAGCAGCCCACCCAGGCCTGGCACTGAAGCTTTCTTT. Its translation: CASSPPRPGTEAFF.

The rearrangement joins TRBV5-1 to TRBJ2-1, with 9 bases matching TRBD1. V shed 0 bases, J shed 10 bases, and the junction held 5 bases outside the gene matches. The CDR3 covers 14 residues. Germline CDR1 is SGHRS and CDR2 is YFSETQ. As DNA, the CDR3 is TGCGCCAGCAGCTTGGCCGGGACAGGGCCAGAGCAGTTCTTC. Protein: CASSLAGTGPEQFF. Supplemented by reference TRBV5-1 and TRBJ2-1, the full variable domain reads KAGVTQTPRYLIKTRGQQVTLSCSPISGHRSVSWYQQTPGQGLQFLFEYFSETQRNKGNFPGRFSGRQFSNSRSEMNVSTLELGDSALYLCASSLAGTGPEQFFGPGTRLTVL.